These T cell receptor beta chains were read from a single sample in a study of CD8 T cells in ankylosing spondylitis. TCRdb called the 5' RACE reads again in MiXCR, with one record for every CDR3 protein. This table holds under 200,000 distinct CDR3 sequences, around 10% found once. Material for sequencing was blood, either unsorted or a sorted T cell fraction (not recorded which). These receptors were collected from a male donor with ankylosing spondylitis or in good health (not recorded which). The CDR3 runs from the conserved cysteine through the conserved F or W. D genes are given only for firm matches. Some rows have no size entry. The others give once, few or many, or a class for an expanded clone.

>few|TRBV20-1|-|TRBJ1-4
TGCAGTGCTCTACCGTTGCAACTGGGTGATAGTTCAACTAATGAAAAACTGTTTTTT
CSALPLQLGDSSTNEKLFF
>many|TRBV6-5|-|TRBJ2-7
TGTGCCAGCGTAAACGTCTCCTACGAGCAGTACTTC
CASVNVSYEQYF
>many|TRBV20-1|-|TRBJ2-5
TGCAGTGCTGATAGACAGGGAGGAGAGACCCAGTACTTC
CSADRQGGETQYF
>many|TRBV6-5|-|TRBJ1-4
TGTGCCAGCAGTTACGGGCAGGAGGGGGAAAAACTGTTTTTT
CASSYGQEGEKLFF
>many|TRBV28|TRBD2|TRBJ2-7
TGTGCCAGCAGCCTCGGACTAGCGGGCTCCTACGAGCAGTACTTC
CASSLGLAGSYEQYF
>-|TRBV21-1|-|TRBJ2-1
TGTGCCAGCAGCAAAGAATTTGAGGGACCCGGTAATGAGCAGTTCTTC
CASSKEFEGPGNEQFF
>-|TRBV29-1|-|TRBJ1-5
TGCAGCGCTCTTGACAGCCTCAATCAGCCCCAGCATTTT
CSALDSLNQPQHF
>many|TRBV2|-|TRBJ2-1
TGTGCCAGCAATGATGGCAGGGGAGGCAATGAGCAGTTCTTC
CASNDGRGGNEQFF
>many|TRBV21-1|-|TRBJ2-7
TGTGCCAGCAGCAAAACGGCCCCCGGTTACGAGCAGTACTTC
CASSKTAPGYEQYF
>many|TRBV20-1|TRBD2|TRBJ2-7
TGCAGTGCTGCCCCAGCTCCCAGCGGGGGTAAGCAGTACTTC
CSAAPAPSGGKQYF
>few|TRBV7-8|TRBD2|TRBJ2-2
TGTGCCAGCAGCTTAGAACTAGCGGGGGCTTACGGGGAGCTGTTTTTT
CASSLELAGAYGELFF
>many|TRBV3-1|-|TRBJ2-1
TGTGCCAGCAGCCAAGTTCCAGGGTCCAACAATGAGCAGTTCTTC
CASSQVPGSNNEQFF
>many|TRBV15|-|TRBJ1-2
TGTGCCACCAGCAGAGGGGGGGCGGATGTATATGGCTACACCTTC
CATSRGGADVYGYTF
>many|TRBV28|-|TRBJ2-3
TGTGCCAGCAGTTTTTTAGGCGGGGCGGAAACTAGCACAGATACGCAGTATTTT
CASSFLGGAETSTDTQYF
>many|TRBV10-3|TRBD1|TRBJ1-5
TGTGCCATCAGGGCGGGACAGGAGGATCAGCCCCAGCATTTT
CAIRAGQEDQPQHF
>many|TRBV4-1|-|TRBJ2-3
TGCGCCAGCAGCCAAGAAGGCAGGGCAGATACGCAGTATTTT
CASSQEGRADTQYF
>many|TRBV29-1|-|TRBJ2-3
TGCAGCGTTGAAGGATCACAGGGATCAGCTACGCAGTATTTT
CSVEGSQGSATQYF
>-|TRBV7-2|TRBD2|TRBJ2-1
TGTGCCAGCAGCGGACGGGAGGACTCCTACAATGAGCAGTTCTTC
CASSGREDSYNEQFF
>-|TRBV7-2|TRBD1|TRBJ1-1
TGTGCCAGCACTCCAGGGGGCGTGCTGTCTGCTTTCTTT
CASTPGGVLSAFF
>many|TRBV6-5|TRBD1|TRBJ1-4
TGTGCCAGCAGTTACTCGTCCAGGGGGGAAAAACTGTTTTTT
CASSYSSRGEKLFF
>many|TRBV4-1|-|TRBJ1-2
TGCGCCAGCAGCCGGGCCTCAGATGCTAACTATGGCTACACCTTC
CASSRASDANYGYTF
>many|TRBV7-8|-|TRBJ1-2
TGTGCCAGCAGCTTAGAGGCAGGAAACTATGGCTACACCTTC
CASSLEAGNYGYTF
>many|TRBV5-1|TRBD1|TRBJ2-7
TGCGCCAGCAGCTCCTCGGGGACAGGCCTTTACGAGCAGTACTTC
CASSSSGTGLYEQYF
>many|TRBV12-3/TRBV12-4|-|TRBJ1-6
TGTGCCAGCAGTCCGACGATGGGAAATTCACCCCTCCACTTT
CASSPTMGNSPLHF
>many|TRBV5-6|-|TRBJ2-5
TGTGCCGGCAGTAAGACCGTTGCGGAGACCCAGTACTTC
CAGSKTVAETQYF
>many|TRBV20-1|-|TRBJ2-1
TGCAGTGCTAGGTCCAGAAGCTACAATGAGCAGTTCTTC
CSARSRSYNEQFF
>many|TRBV28|-|TRBJ2-1
TGTGCCAGCAGTTTAACCAGCCAGAGCTCCTACAATGAGCAGTTCTTC
CASSLTSQSSYNEQFF
>few|TRBV11-2|-|TRBJ2-1
TGTGCCAGCAGCTTAGATAAGGTATCTTACAATGAGCAGTTCTTC
CASSLDKVSYNEQFF
>many|TRBV20-1|TRBD2|TRBJ2-2
TGCAGTGCTTCCCGACTAGCGGGAGCAATCGGGGAGCTGTTTTTT
CSASRLAGAIGELFF
>-|TRBV5-5|TRBD2|TRBJ2-1
TGTGCCAGCGCCATTCTAGCGGGAGTCCCCAATGAGCAGTTCTTC
CASAILAGVPNEQFF
>few|TRBV7-2|-|TRBJ1-5
TGTGCCAGCAGCTTAGCGCTCGGGTTGGGCCAGCCCCAGCATTTT
CASSLALGLGQPQHF